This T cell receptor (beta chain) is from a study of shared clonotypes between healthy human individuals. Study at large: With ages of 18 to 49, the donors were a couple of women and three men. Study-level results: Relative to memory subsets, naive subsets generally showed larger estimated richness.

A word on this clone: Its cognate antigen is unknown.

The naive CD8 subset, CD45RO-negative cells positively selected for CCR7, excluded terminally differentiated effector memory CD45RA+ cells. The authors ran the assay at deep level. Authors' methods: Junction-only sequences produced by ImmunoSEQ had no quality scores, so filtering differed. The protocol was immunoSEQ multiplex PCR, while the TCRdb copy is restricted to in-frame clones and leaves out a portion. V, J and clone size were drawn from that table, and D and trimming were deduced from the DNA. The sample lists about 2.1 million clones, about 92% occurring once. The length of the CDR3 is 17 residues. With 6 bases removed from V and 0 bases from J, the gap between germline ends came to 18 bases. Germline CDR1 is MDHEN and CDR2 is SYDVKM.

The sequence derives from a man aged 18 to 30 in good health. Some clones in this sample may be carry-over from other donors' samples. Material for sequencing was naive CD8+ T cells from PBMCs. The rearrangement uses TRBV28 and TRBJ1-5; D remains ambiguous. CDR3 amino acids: CASSTLTKLYSNQPQHF. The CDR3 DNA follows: TGTGCCAGCAGCACGCTTACAAAGCTGTATAGCAATCAGCCCCAGCATTTT.